The subject of this entry is one T cell receptor beta chain. CDR1 and CDR2 from the germline V gene are KGHDR and SFDVKD. V gave up 2 bases and J gave up 7 bases; unmatched junction bases: 5. The CDR3 is made up of 17 amino acids. Sequencing was performed with immunoSEQ multiplex PCR; in TCRdb, only in-frame clones are kept and a portion is missing. The table has about 98,000 clones, roughly 78% seen once. The sample belongs to a study of control samples from healthy donors and cancer patients. The chain has TRBV24-1 and TRBJ2-1, with TRBD2 identical over 15 bases. This TCR derives from a man aged 55-75 years in good health. Source material: blood. As DNA, the CDR3 is TGTGCCACCAGTGATTCGGGACTAGCGGGAGGACGGAATGAGCAGTTCTTC. Translation: CATSDSGLAGGRNEQFF.